This TCR beta chain was found in a study of T cells in Graves' hyperthyroidism and ophthalmopathy. General study results and limits: Ophthalmopathy, which appeared later, was predicted by the model a median approximately 6.7 months before onset.

Trimming removed 5 bases from V and 5 bases from J; junction bases left unmatched: 8. This CDR3 is built from 15 residues. CDR1 MNHEY and CDR2 SMNVEV come from the germline V gene (reference sequence). There were TCR beta CDR3 regions amplified from RNA transcripts. The HTBI set primed first-round TCR CDR3 RT-PCR. TCRdb re-called the multiplex PCR reads through MiXCR, storing one row per CDR3 protein. The data show 300,000 to 450,000 distinct CDR3 sequences, approximately 17% seen once. This clonotype was found many times. Its target is not known. Those patients with uncontrolled infection, other autoimmune disease, pregnancy or lactation were excluded. The study based diagnoses on clinical symptoms, serum thyroxine and TRAb, thyroid ultrasound and orbital computed tomography.

The chain combines TRBV27 with TRBJ2-5; TRBD2 agrees at 10 bases. Sequencing was done on a sample of blood. The sequence came from a man aged 18-30 years with Graves' ophthalmopathy. Here the CDR3 reads CASSPMLAGVETQYF. CDR3 bases: TGTGCCAGCAGTCCCATGCTAGCGGGGGTCGAGACCCAGTACTTC.